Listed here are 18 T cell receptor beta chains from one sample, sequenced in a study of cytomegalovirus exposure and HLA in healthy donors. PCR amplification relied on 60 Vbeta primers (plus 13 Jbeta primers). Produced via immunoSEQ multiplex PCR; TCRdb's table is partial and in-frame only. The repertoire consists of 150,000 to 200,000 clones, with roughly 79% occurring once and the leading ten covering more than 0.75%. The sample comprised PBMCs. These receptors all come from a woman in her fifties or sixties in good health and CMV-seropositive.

The CDR3 sequence is CASSGEVTEAFF. In nucleotides, the CDR3 is TGTGCCAGCAGCGGGGAGGTCACTGAAGCTTTCTTT. The chain couples TRBV7-2 to TRBJ1-1; D not resolved. The CDR3 is 12 amino acids. The germline CDR1 and CDR2 sequences are SGHTA and FQGNSA. V shed 5 bases and J shed 4 bases, with 8 bases lying between them.

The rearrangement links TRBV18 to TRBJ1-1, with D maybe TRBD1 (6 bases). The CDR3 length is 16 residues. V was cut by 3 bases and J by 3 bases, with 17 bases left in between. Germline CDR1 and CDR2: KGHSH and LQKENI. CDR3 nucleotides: TGTGCCAGCTCACCCATCAGGGGCGCCCAAGACACTGAAGCTTTCTTT. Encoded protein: CASSPIRGAQDTEAFF. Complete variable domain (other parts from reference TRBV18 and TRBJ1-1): NAGVMQNPRHLVRRRGQEARLRCSPMKGHSHVYWYRQLPEEGLKFMVYLQKENIIDESGMPKERFSAEFPKEGPSILRIQQVVRGDSAAYFCASSPIRGAQDTEAFFGQGTRLTVV.

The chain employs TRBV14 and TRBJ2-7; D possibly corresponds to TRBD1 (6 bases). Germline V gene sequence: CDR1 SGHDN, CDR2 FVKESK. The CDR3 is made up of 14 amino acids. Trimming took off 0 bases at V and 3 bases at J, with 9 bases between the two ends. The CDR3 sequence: CASSQDRGLYEQYF. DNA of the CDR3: TGTGCCAGCAGCCAAGACAGGGGTCTCTACGAGCAGTACTTC.

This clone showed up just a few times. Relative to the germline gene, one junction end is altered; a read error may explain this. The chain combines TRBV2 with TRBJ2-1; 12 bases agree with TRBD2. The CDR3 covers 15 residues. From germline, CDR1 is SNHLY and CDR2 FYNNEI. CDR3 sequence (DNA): TGTGCCAGCAGCCTGACCCCACTAGCGGGAGGCCTTGGAATCTTC. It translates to CASSLTPLAGGLGIF.

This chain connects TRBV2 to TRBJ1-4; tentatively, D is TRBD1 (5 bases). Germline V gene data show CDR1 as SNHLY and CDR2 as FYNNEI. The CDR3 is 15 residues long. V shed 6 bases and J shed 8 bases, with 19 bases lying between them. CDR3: CASSKPGGLGEKLFF. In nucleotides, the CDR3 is TGTGCCAGCAGCAAACCCGGGGGACTAGGAGAAAAACTGTTTTTT.

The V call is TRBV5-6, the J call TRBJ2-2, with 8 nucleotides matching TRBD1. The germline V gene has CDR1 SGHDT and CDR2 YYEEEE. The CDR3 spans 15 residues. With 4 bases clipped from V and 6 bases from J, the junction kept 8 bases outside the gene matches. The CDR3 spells CASSIGYRGAGELFF. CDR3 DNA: TGTGCCAGCAGCATTGGATACAGGGGGGCCGGGGAGCTGTTTTTT. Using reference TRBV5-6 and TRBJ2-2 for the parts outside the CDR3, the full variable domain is DAGVTQSPTHLIKTRGQQVTLRCSPKSGHDTVSWYQQALGQGPQFIFQYYEEEERQRGNFPDRFSGHQFPNYSSELNVNALLLGDSALYLCASSIGYRGAGELFFGEGSRLTVL.

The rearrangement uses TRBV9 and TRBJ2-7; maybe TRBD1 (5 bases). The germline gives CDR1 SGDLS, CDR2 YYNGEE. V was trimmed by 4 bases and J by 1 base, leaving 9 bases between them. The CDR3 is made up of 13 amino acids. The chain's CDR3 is CASSRTNSYEQYF. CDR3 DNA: TGTGCCAGCAGCCGGACAAATTCCTACGAGCAGTACTTC.

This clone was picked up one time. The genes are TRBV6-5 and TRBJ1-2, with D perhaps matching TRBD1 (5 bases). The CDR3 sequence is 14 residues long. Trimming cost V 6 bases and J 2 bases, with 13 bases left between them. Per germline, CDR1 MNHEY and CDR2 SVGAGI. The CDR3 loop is CASRSHGGNYGYTF. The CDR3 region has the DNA TGTGCCAGCAGGTCCCATGGGGGGAACTATGGCTACACCTTC.

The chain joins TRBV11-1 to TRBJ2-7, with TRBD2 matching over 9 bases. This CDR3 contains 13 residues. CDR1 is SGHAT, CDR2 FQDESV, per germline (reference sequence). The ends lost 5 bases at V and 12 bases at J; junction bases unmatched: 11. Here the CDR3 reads CASSQRGTSRLYF. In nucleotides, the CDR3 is TGTGCCAGCAGCCAGCGAGGGACTAGCCGACTGTACTTC.

As DNA, the CDR3 is TGCGCCAGCAGCCCCCGTCTCGATAGGGGAAGAACTGGAAACACCATATATTTT. Amino acids: CASSPRLDRGRTGNTIYF. The chain uses TRBV4-1 and TRBJ1-3; D possibly corresponds to TRBD1 (5 bases). The V end lost 4 bases, the J end lost 2 bases, and 21 bases lay between the germline ends. The CDR3 totals 18 residues. CDR1 is MGHRA, CDR2 YSYEKL, per germline.

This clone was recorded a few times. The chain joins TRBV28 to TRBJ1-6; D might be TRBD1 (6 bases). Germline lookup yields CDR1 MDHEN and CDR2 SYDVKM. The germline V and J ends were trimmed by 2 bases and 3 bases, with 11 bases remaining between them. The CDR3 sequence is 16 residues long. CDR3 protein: CASSLVQGGYNSPLHF. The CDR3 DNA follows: TGTGCCAGCAGTTTAGTACAGGGCGGCTATAATTCACCCCTCCACTTT.

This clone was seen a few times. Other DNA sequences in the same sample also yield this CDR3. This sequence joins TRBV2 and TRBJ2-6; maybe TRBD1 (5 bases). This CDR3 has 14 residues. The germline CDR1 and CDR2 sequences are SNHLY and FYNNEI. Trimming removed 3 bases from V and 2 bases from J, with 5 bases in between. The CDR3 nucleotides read TGTGCCAGCAGTGACAGGGCTGGGGCCAACGTCCTGACTTTC. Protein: CASSDRAGANVLTF.

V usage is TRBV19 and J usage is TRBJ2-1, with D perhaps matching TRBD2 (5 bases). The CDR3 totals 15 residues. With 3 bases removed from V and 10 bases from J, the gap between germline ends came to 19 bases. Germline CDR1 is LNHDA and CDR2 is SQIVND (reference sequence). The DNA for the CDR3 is TGTGCCAGTAGTATGGGGAGTGCGGGCTTTGGGGAGCAGTTCTTC. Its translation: CASSMGSAGFGEQFF.

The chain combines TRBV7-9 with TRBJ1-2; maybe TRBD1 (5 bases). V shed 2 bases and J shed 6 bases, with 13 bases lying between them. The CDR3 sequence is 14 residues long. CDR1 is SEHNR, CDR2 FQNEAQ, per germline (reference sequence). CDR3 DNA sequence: TGTGCCAGCAGCTTATCCTGGGGGGAGGATGGCTACACCTTC. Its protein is CASSLSWGEDGYTF.

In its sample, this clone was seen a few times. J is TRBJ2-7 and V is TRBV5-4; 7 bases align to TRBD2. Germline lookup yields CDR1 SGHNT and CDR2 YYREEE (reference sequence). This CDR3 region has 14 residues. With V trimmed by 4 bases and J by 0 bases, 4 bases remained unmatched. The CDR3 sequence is CASSPGGRSYEQYF. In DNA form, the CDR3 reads TGTGCCAGCAGCCCGGGGGGACGCTCCTACGAGCAGTACTTC.

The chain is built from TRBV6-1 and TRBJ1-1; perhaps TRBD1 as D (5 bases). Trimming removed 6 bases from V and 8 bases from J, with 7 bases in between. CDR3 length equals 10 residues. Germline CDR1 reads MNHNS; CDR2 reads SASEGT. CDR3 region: CASRKGEAFF. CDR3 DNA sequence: TGTGCCAGCAGGAAGGGGGAAGCTTTCTTT.

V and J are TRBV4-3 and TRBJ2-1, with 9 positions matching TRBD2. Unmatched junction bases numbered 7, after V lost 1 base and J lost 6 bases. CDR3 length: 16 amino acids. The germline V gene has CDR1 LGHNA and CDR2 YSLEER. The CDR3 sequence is CASSQVRSSGANEQFF. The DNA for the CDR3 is TGCGCCAGCAGCCAAGTACGGTCTAGCGGGGCCAATGAGCAGTTCTTC.

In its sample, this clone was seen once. CDR3 coding DNA: TGTGCCAGCTCACTACAGGGGAACAATTCACCCCTCCACTTT. This codes for CASSLQGNNSPLHF. The rearrangement joins TRBV18 to TRBJ1-6; 7 nucleotides line up with TRBD1. The CDR3 covers 14 residues. V trimming: 4 bases; J trimming: 7 bases; junction bases outside the gene matches: 4. Germline CDR1 reads KGHSH; CDR2 reads LQKENI.